What follows are 25 T cell receptor beta chains derived from one specimen sequenced in a study of shared clonotypes between healthy human individuals. The naive CD8 population came from CD45RO-negative cells selected for CCR7, without terminally differentiated effector memory CD45RA+ cells. Clones were sequenced by immunoSEQ multiplex PCR, and TCRdb holds only the in-frame ones, with some missing. The sample includes hundreds of thousands of clones, about 95% of them seen just once. Sequencing was carried out using naive CD8+ T cells sorted from blood. The receptor set was obtained from a woman aged 25-40 years in good health.

The chain has TRBV28 and TRBJ1-5, with TRBD1 identical over 7 bases. Per the germline V gene, CDR1 is MDHEN and CDR2 is SYDVKM. With 11 bases clipped from V and 5 bases from J, the junction kept 9 bases outside the gene matches. The CDR3 extends over 13 amino acids. In nucleotides, the CDR3 is TGTGCCGTCGAGGGAGGGGGCGATCAGCCCCAGCATTTT. Residues: CAVEGGGDQPQHF. Variable domain in full (rest from reference TRBV28 and TRBJ1-5): DVKVTQSSRYLVKRTGEKVFLECVQDMDHENMFWYRQDPGLGLRLIYFSYDVKMKEKGDIPEGYSVSREKKERFSLILESASTNQTSMYLCAVEGGGDQPQHFGDGTRLSIL.

J is TRBJ2-1 and V is TRBV6-1, with 10 bases that match TRBD1. V lost 0 bases to trimming and J lost 8 bases; unmatched junction nucleotides: 7. This CDR3 has 16 amino acids. Germline CDR1 is MNHNS and CDR2 is SASEGT. The CDR3 DNA is TGTGCCAGCAGTGAAGCGAGGGGACAGGGGTTCGATGAGCAGTTCTTC. It specifies CASSEARGQGFDEQFF.

This clone is a singleton in its sample. The chain uses TRBV25-1 and TRBJ1-2; the D gene is possibly TRBD1 (5 bases). The CDR3 runs to 12 residues. CDR1 and CDR2 (germline): MGHDK, SYGVNS. Trimming removed 6 bases from V and 5 bases from J, with 10 bases in between. The CDR3 DNA is TGTGCCAGCAGCCGGACAAAGTATGGCTACACCTTC. Translating gives CASSRTKYGYTF.

The gene calls are TRBV6-5 and TRBJ1-4; possible D gene TRBD1, 6 bases. Trimming shortened V by 5 bases and J by 8 bases, and 18 bases separated the two germline ends. The CDR3 sequence is 15 residues long. Germline V lookup: CDR1 MNHEY, CDR2 SVGAGI. The CDR3 is CASSAAGGQREKLFF. CDR3 sequence (DNA): TGTGCCAGCAGTGCCGCTGGGGGGCAGCGGGAAAAACTGTTTTTT.

The rearrangement joins TRBV28 to TRBJ1-5, with D hard to call. CDR1 is MDHEN, CDR2 SYDVKM, per germline. This CDR3 has 14 amino acids. V was trimmed by 1 base and J by 4 bases, leaving 8 bases between them. CDR3 nucleotides: TGTGCCAGCAGTTTATCGACACCGAATCAGCCCCAGCATTTT. Translated, it gives CASSLSTPNQPQHF.

The genes are TRBV14 and TRBJ2-5; a possible D gene is TRBD2 (6 bases). The germline V and J ends were trimmed by 0 bases and 5 bases, with 10 bases remaining between them. Germline V CDR1 and CDR2: SGHDN, FVKESK. The CDR3 consists of 14 residues. CDR3 DNA sequence: TGTGCCAGCAGCCAAGACTTCGGAGGGGAGACCCAGTACTTC. As protein: CASSQDFGGETQYF.

The V call is TRBV29-1, the J call TRBJ2-2; 9 bases agree with TRBD1. Germline loops: CDR1 SQVTM, CDR2 ANQGSEA. Losses at the gene ends were 7 bases for V and 3 bases for J; bases not matched to a gene: 6. The CDR3 covers 14 residues. CDR3 bases: TGCAGCGAGACAAGGGACAGGGACACCGGGGAGCTGTTTTTT. Translating gives CSETRDRDTGELFF.

The chain links TRBV5-6 to TRBJ2-3, with 12 bases fitting TRBD2. The germline V gene has CDR1 SGHDT and CDR2 YYEEEE. This CDR3 comprises 14 residues. The V gene end was trimmed by 7 bases and the J gene end by 5 bases; junction bases not matched to a gene: 5. CDR3 region: CASLAGGWEDTQYF. The CDR3, as DNA: TGTGCCAGCCTAGCGGGAGGGTGGGAAGATACGCAGTATTTT. Combining the CDR3 with reference TRBV5-6 and TRBJ2-3 gives the whole variable domain DAGVTQSPTHLIKTRGQQVTLRCSPKSGHDTVSWYQQALGQGPQFIFQYYEEEERQRGNFPDRFSGHQFPNYSSELNVNALLLGDSALYLCASLAGGWEDTQYFGPGTRLTVL.

This clone was seen a single time. This chain joins TRBV15 and TRBJ2-7; 7 bases line up with TRBD1. There are 12 residues in the CDR3. The J segment lost 3 bases and the V segment lost 5 bases, leaving 1 base of the junction unmatched. CDR1 is LNHNV and CDR2 is YYDKDF in the germline V gene (reference sequence). CDR3 nucleotides: TGTGCCACCAGCGCAGGGGGCTACGAGCAGTACTTC. Translated: CATSAGGYEQYF.

This clone was recorded only once. This chain links TRBV5-4 with TRBJ2-7; 7 nucleotides line up with TRBD1. Unmatched junction bases numbered 9, after V lost 0 bases and J lost 3 bases. Germline V CDR1 and CDR2: SGHNT, YYREEE (reference sequence). The CDR3 is 16 residues long. The CDR3, as DNA: TGTGCCAGCAGCTTGGGACAGGGTGGTACAGGCTACGAGCAGTACTTC. Translated, it gives CASSLGQGGTGYEQYF.

The V gene is TRBV27, the J gene TRBJ2-1; D possibly corresponds to TRBD1 (6 bases). Trimming left V 6 bases short and J 5 bases short, with 11 bases between. Per the germline V gene, CDR1 is MNHEY and CDR2 is SMNVEV (reference sequence). CDR3 length: 13 residues. CDR3 protein: CASRTGLHNEQFF. The DNA of the CDR3 is TGTGCCAGCAGGACAGGCCTCCACAATGAGCAGTTCTTC.

This clone is a singleton in its sample. V is TRBV28 and J is TRBJ1-2, with TRBD1 as a possible D gene (5 bases). V was pared by 9 bases and J by 6 bases, with 17 bases between. Looked up from germline, CDR1 is MDHEN and CDR2 is SYDVKM. The CDR3 is 13 amino acids. The chain's CDR3 is CASDPQGGDGYTF. DNA of the CDR3: TGTGCCAGTGACCCTCAGGGTGGAGATGGCTACACCTTC.

This chain connects TRBV7-9 to TRBJ2-2; D unclear. V lost 5 bases to trimming and J lost 8 bases, with 21 bases between them. Per the germline V gene, CDR1 is SEHNR and CDR2 is FQNEAQ (reference sequence). This CDR3 spans 16 amino acids. CDR3 sequence reads: CASSHPLGLYKGELFF. The CDR3 nucleotides are TGTGCCAGCAGCCACCCCCTTGGGTTGTACAAGGGGGAGCTGTTTTTT.

This clone occurred once. The chain combines TRBV5-4 with TRBJ2-3; TRBD1 agrees at 11 bases. CDR3 length equals 14 residues. Germline-derived CDR1 and CDR2 are SGHNT and YYREEE (reference sequence). Germline trimming cut 4 bases from V and 5 bases from J; bases unmatched to any gene: 3. In DNA form, the CDR3 reads TGTGCCAGCAGCGGACAGGGGGCCGAAGATACGCAGTATTTT. Translating gives CASSGQGAEDTQYF.

The chain employs TRBV13 and TRBJ2-1; 7 bases align to TRBD2. This CDR3 is built from 16 residues. With 5 bases clipped from V and 8 bases from J, the junction kept 15 bases outside the gene matches. CDR1 is PRHDT and CDR2 is FYEKMQ in the germline V gene (reference sequence). For the CDR3, the DNA is TGTGCCAGCAGCGAGAAGATTTACGGGAGGAGCTATGAGCAGTTCTTC. This sequence encodes CASSEKIYGRSYEQFF.

The chain combines TRBV4-2 with TRBJ2-2, with D possibly being TRBD2 (5 bases). The CDR3 has 18 amino acids. V was cut by 0 bases and J by 6 bases, with 20 bases left in between. Germline V gives CDR1 LGHNA, CDR2 YNFKEQ. CDR3 sequence: CASSQEGTRDVSSGELFF. The CDR3 DNA reads TGTGCCAGCAGCCAAGAAGGTACTAGAGACGTTTCTTCCGGGGAGCTGTTTTTT.

The genes are TRBV7-9 and TRBJ2-1; D may match TRBD1 or TRBD2 (5 bases each). Trimming took off 0 bases at V and 9 bases at J, with 18 bases between the two ends. Looked up from germline, CDR1 is SEHNR and CDR2 is FQNEAQ (reference sequence). The length of the CDR3 is 16 residues. CDR3 protein: CASSLASRGSQGEQFF. The CDR3 DNA is TGTGCCAGCAGCTTAGCGAGTCGTGGGAGCCAGGGTGAGCAGTTCTTC.

This chain joins TRBV28 and TRBJ1-5; TRBD1 is a possible D gene (5 bases). Germline assignment: CDR1 MDHEN and CDR2 SYDVKM. V was clipped by 5 bases and J by 7 bases, with 18 bases between them. This CDR3 has 15 residues. CDR3 protein: CASSPRDGLAQPQHF. In nucleotides, the CDR3 is TGTGCCAGCAGTCCCAGGGACGGACTGGCCCAGCCCCAGCATTTT. Full variable domain (remainder filled in from reference TRBV28 and TRBJ1-5): DVKVTQSSRYLVKRTGEKVFLECVQDMDHENMFWYRQDPGLGLRLIYFSYDVKMKEKGDIPEGYSVSREKKERFSLILESASTNQTSMYLCASSPRDGLAQPQHFGDGTRLSIL.

Notes on this clone: Other DNA sequences in this specimen translate into the identical CDR3. The rearrangement links TRBV7-6 to TRBJ1-1; tentatively, D is TRBD1 (6 bases). Between the trimmed V and J ends, which lost 9 bases and 1 base, there was a span of 15 bases. The CDR3 loop spans 14 amino acids. Per the germline V gene, CDR1 is SGHVS and CDR2 is FNYEAQ. The CDR3 here is CASSPGAGNTEAFF. CDR3 sequence (DNA): TGTGCCAGTTCGCCGGGGGCAGGGAACACTGAAGCTTTCTTT.

This sequence joins TRBV11-3 and TRBJ2-1; a weak D match, TRBD1 (6 bases). CDR1 and CDR2 (germline): SGHNT, YENEEA. The V end lost 0 bases, the J end lost 1 base, and 7 bases lay between the germline ends. The CDR3 contains 15 residues. In nucleotides, the CDR3 is TGTGCCAGCAGCTTAGACAGGGGATCCTACAATGAGCAGTTCTTC. Its protein product is CASSLDRGSYNEQFF.

This clone was counted a single time. V usage is TRBV7-9 and J usage is TRBJ2-5; the D gene could be TRBD1 or TRBD2 (6 bases each). V lost 5 bases and J 1 base, leaving 11 bases between the germline ends. CDR3 length: 14 amino acids. From germline, CDR1 is SEHNR and CDR2 FQNEAQ (reference sequence). The CDR3 sequence: CASSRGGSQETQYF. The CDR3 DNA follows: TGTGCCAGCAGCCGAGGGGGGAGCCAAGAGACCCAGTACTTC.

The genes are TRBV5-4 and TRBJ2-4; a weak D match, TRBD1 (6 bases). Per the germline V gene, CDR1 is SGHNT and CDR2 is YYREEE (reference sequence). Trimming stripped 4 bases from V and 8 bases from J, with 10 bases between. The CDR3 has 12 residues. CDR3 sequence reads: CASSNPGDIQYF. The CDR3 DNA reads TGTGCCAGCAGCAATCCAGGGGACATTCAGTACTTC.

This rearrangement joins TRBV7-3 to TRBJ2-1; TRBD2 is a possible D gene (6 bases). The CDR3 contains 15 residues. From germline, CDR1 is SGHTA and CDR2 FQGTGA. The germline V and J ends were trimmed by 5 bases and 4 bases, with 15 bases remaining between them. CDR3 sequence: CASSPTGTEYNEQFF. CDR3 nucleotides: TGTGCCAGCAGCCCAACCGGGACTGAATACAATGAGCAGTTCTTC.

This chain connects TRBV6-1 to TRBJ2-1; 11 bases map to TRBD1. V shed 7 bases, J shed 8 bases, and the junction held 10 bases outside the gene matches. Germline values: CDR1 MNHNS, CDR2 SASEGT. The CDR3 covers 15 residues. The CDR3 region is CASKSEGQGGYEQFF. As DNA, the CDR3 is TGTGCCAGCAAGTCGGAGGGACAGGGGGGATATGAGCAGTTCTTC.

The J gene is TRBJ1-2, the V gene TRBV25-1, with D possibly matching TRBD1 (5 bases). CDR1 MGHDK and CDR2 SYGVNS come from the germline V gene. V shed 4 bases and J shed 8 bases, with 23 bases lying between them. CDR3 size: 16 residues. CDR3 protein: CASSGVDGKGNWGYTF. The DNA for the CDR3 is TGTGCCAGCAGTGGAGTAGACGGAAAGGGGAACTGGGGCTACACCTTC.